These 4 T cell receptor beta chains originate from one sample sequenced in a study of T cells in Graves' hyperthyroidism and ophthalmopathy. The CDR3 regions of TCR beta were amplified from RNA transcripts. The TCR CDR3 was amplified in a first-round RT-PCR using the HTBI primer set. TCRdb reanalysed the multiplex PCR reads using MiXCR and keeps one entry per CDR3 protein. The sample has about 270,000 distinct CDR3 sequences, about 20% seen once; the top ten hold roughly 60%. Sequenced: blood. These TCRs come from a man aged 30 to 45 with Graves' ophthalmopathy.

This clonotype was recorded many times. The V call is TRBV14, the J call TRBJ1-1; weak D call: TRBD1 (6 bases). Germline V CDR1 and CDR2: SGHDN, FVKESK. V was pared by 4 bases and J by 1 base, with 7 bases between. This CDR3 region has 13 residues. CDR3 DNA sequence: TGTGCCAGCAGCCGACAGGAGAACACTGAAGCTTTCTTT. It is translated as CASSRQENTEAFF.

The CDR3 DNA is TGTGCCAGCAGTATAGGACAGGGGTACCAGCCCCAGCATTTT. Its protein is CASSIGQGYQPQHF. The V gene is TRBV28, the J gene TRBJ1-5; 9 bases align to TRBD1. The germline V gene encodes CDR1 MDHEN and CDR2 SYDVKM. Unmatched junction bases numbered 6, after V lost 5 bases and J lost 7 bases. The CDR3 length is 14 residues.

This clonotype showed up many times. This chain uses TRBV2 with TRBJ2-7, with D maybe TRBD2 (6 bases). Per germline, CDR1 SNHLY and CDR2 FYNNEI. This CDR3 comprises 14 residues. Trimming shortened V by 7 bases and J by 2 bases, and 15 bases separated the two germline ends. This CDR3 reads CASTLRDSTYEQYF. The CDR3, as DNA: TGTGCCAGCACCCTCCGGGACTCCACCTACGAGCAGTACTTC.

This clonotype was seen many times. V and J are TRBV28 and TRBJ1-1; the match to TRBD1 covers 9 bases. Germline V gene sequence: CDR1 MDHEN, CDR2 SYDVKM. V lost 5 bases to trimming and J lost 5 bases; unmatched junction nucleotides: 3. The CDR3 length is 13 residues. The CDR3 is CASSLGTGTEAFF. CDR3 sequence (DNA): TGTGCCAGCAGTCTAGGGACAGGGACTGAAGCTTTCTTT.